The rows below give T cell receptor beta chains drawn from one sample of a study of blood T cell repertoires in COVID-19. The table came from immunoSEQ multiplex PCR; TCRdb's copy has only in-frame clones and leaves some out. The table lists about 190,000 clones, around 91% of them singletons. What was sequenced was peripheral blood. Source of these receptors: a man aged 50 to 59 with acute or convalescent COVID-19. Each CDR3 is given with its conserved first and last residue. Fields, in order: V gene, J gene, clone size, D gene, CDR3 DNA, CDR3 protein. D genes are given only for firm matches. The listing skips clone size in some rows; elsewhere it reads once, few, many or a size class.

TRBV6-5	TRBJ1-4	NA	TRBD1	TGTGCCAGCAGAAAGACAGGGGGTGGGGAAAAACTGTTTTTT	CASRKTGGGEKLFF
TRBV14	TRBJ2-1	once	TRBD1	TGTGCCAGCAGCCAGAGGACAGGACCCTACAATGAGCAGTTCTTC	CASSQRTGPYNEQFF
TRBV7-2	TRBJ2-7	NA	TRBD2	TGTGCCAGCAGCCAGGGACTAGCGGGAGCTCAGTACTTC	CASSQGLAGAQYF
TRBV27	TRBJ2-2	NA	NA	TGTGCCAGCAGTTTAGGGCAGGTCCCCGGGGAGCTGTTTTTT	CASSLGQVPGELFF
TRBV28	TRBJ2-5	NA	TRBD2	TGTGCCAGCAGTTTTATAGCGGGGGGCGCGGAGACCCAGTACTTC	CASSFIAGGAETQYF
TRBV11-1	TRBJ2-7	NA	TRBD2	TGTGCCAGCAGCACAGAGGGAGGGTCTTACGAGCAGTACTTC	CASSTEGGSYEQYF
TRBV27	TRBJ1-5	NA	NA	TGTGCCAGCAGCCCTAGGACAAGAAATAGCAATCAGCCCCAGCATTTT	CASSPRTRNSNQPQHF
TRBV5-4	TRBJ1-1	NA	NA	TGTGCCAGCAGCGCCCGGGGAGGGCTGAACACTGAAGCTTTCTTT	CASSARGGLNTEAFF
TRBV3-1/TRBV3-2	TRBJ1-2	NA	TRBD1	TGTGCCAGCAAGGCCCACGACAGGGGCTATAACTATGGCTACACCTTC	CASKAHDRGYNYGYTF
TRBV6-1	TRBJ2-5	NA	TRBD2	TGTGCCAGCAGTGAAGGGCGCGGAGGGGAGGGACAAGAGACCCAGTACTTC	CASSEGRGGEGQETQYF
TRBV11-2	TRBJ2-2	NA	TRBD2	TGTGCCAGCAGCAGTAGCGGGAGAGCGATAGGGGAGCTGTTTTTT	CASSSSGRAIGELFF
TRBV28	TRBJ2-1	NA	NA	TGTGCCAGCAGTTTACCTTACAATGAGCAGTTCTTC	CASSLPYNEQFF
TRBV7-3	TRBJ2-1	NA	NA	TGTGCCAGCAGCTTAGTGGGGGCGAACTCCTACAATGAGCAGTTCTTC	CASSLVGANSYNEQFF
TRBV27	TRBJ2-1	NA	NA	TGTGCCAGCAGAATATACAATGAGCAGTTCTTC	CASRIYNEQFF
TRBV9	TRBJ2-3	NA	TRBD1	TGTGCCAGCAGCGTAGGCGGGACAGGCTTAGATACGCAGTATTTT	CASSVGGTGLDTQYF
TRBV28	TRBJ1-3	NA	NA	TGTGCCAGCAGTACCAGGGTCGCTGGAAACACCATATATTTT	CASSTRVAGNTIYF
TRBV7-9	TRBJ1-2	NA	TRBD1	TGTGCCAGCAGCCTGGGGACAGGGGGCGACTATGGCTACACCTTC	CASSLGTGGDYGYTF
TRBV5-1	TRBJ2-5	NA	NA	TGCGCCAGCAGTAACGGACAGCTCCAAGAGACCCAGTACTTC	CASSNGQLQETQYF
TRBV5-8	TRBJ1-1	NA	NA	TGTGCCAGCAGCTTGTACCGGGGAACGGCGGGCACTGAAGCTTTCTTT	CASSLYRGTAGTEAFF
TRBV7-2	TRBJ2-2	NA	NA	TGTGCCAGCAGCTCCCGGTCCACCGCGGCGAACACCGGGGAGCTGTTTTTT	CASSSRSTAANTGELFF
TRBV29-1	TRBJ2-3	NA	TRBD2	TGCAGCGTGGGGCTTGCGGGGGGTAACACAGATACGCAGTATTTT	CSVGLAGGNTDTQYF
TRBV2	TRBJ2-7	NA	TRBD2	TGTGCCAGCAGTGGGAATAGCGGGAGCTCCTACGAGCAGTACTTC	CASSGNSGSSYEQYF
TRBV4-1	TRBJ2-6	NA	NA	TGCGCCAGCAGCCAAGTCCGAACAGGGCCTGGGGCCAACGTCCTGACTTTC	CASSQVRTGPGANVLTF
TRBV7-9	TRBJ2-3	NA	NA	TGTGCCAGCAGCTTTTGGAGGTCCGGCACAGATACGCAGTATTTT	CASSFWRSGTDTQYF
TRBV14	TRBJ2-2	NA	NA	TGTGCCAGCAGCCGCGGGGTTTCCGGGGAGCTGTTTTTT	CASSRGVSGELFF
TRBV18	TRBJ2-1	NA	TRBD2	TGTGCCAGCTCCCCCGCGCTAGCGGGAGATCTTGAGCAGTTCTTC	CASSPALAGDLEQFF
TRBV7-8	TRBJ1-2	NA	NA	TGTGCCAGCAGCTTGTGGGGCCCCTCAGCTAACTATGGCTACACCTTC	CASSLWGPSANYGYTF
TRBV4-1	TRBJ2-1	NA	NA	TGCGCCAGCAGCCGATCAGCGGCTCTTTACAATGAGCAGTTCTTC	CASSRSAALYNEQFF
TRBV6-5	TRBJ2-7	NA	TRBD1	TGTGCCAGCCTTGGACAGGTGAGCTCCTACGAGCAGTACTTC	CASLGQVSSYEQYF
TRBV29-1	TRBJ2-3	NA	NA	TGCAGCGTTGGAACGGAGTGGGATACGCAGTATTTT	CSVGTEWDTQYF
TRBV18	TRBJ1-5	NA	NA	TGTGCCAGCTCACCACCGGCAGGGGATACTCAGCCCCAGCATTTT	CASSPPAGDTQPQHF
TRBV6-5	TRBJ1-2	NA	TRBD1	TGTGCCAGCAGTTACGACAGGGTTTATGGCTACACCTTC	CASSYDRVYGYTF
TRBV7-2	TRBJ2-1	once	TRBD1	TGTGCCAGCAGTTCCCGGGACAGAAATGAGCAGTTCTTC	CASSSRDRNEQFF
TRBV6-1	TRBJ2-3	NA	NA	TGTGCCAGCAGTGAAGCGCTGAGGGTTGGAGGCACAGATACGCAGTATTTT	CASSEALRVGGTDTQYF
TRBV7-2	TRBJ2-1	NA	TRBD1	TGTGCCAGCAGCCCAAACCGTGGGACAGGGTTATACAATGAGCAGTTCTTC	CASSPNRGTGLYNEQFF
TRBV7-2	TRBJ2-2	NA	NA	TGTGCCAGCAGCTTAGGCGGAAGAGGGGAGCTGTTTTTT	CASSLGGRGELFF
TRBV19	TRBJ2-2	NA	NA	TGTGCCAGTAGTCACCCACAGGGTTCCGGGGAGCTGTTTTTT	CASSHPQGSGELFF
TRBV28	TRBJ1-2	NA	TRBD1	TGTGCCAGCAACGATCCCCTAGGGGGACAGGGATTTGGCTACACCTTC	CASNDPLGGQGFGYTF
TRBV14	TRBJ2-2	NA	TRBD1	TGTGCCAGCAGCCAAGGACAGGGGGCCGGGGAGCTGTTTTTT	CASSQGQGAGELFF
TRBV7-2	TRBJ1-6	NA	NA	TGTGCCAGCAGCTTACGCCTGACAGGCAAGATGGCACCCCTCCACTTT	CASSLRLTGKMAPLHF
TRBV19	TRBJ1-1	NA	TRBD1	TGTGCCAGTAGGGACAGGGGCCTAAGACGCACTGAAGCTTTCTTT	CASRDRGLRRTEAFF
TRBV30	TRBJ1-6	NA	TRBD1	TGTGCCTGGAGTGGGGGACAGTCCCTCAATTCACCCCTCCACTTT	CAWSGGQSLNSPLHF
TRBV11-3	TRBJ2-1	NA	TRBD1	TGTGCCAGCAGCACCCGACAGGGGGATAGCGGTGAGCAGTTCTTC	CASSTRQGDSGEQFF
TRBV27	TRBJ1-5	NA	NA	TGTGCCAGCAGTTTGCGTGGTATTGGCAATCAGCCCCAGCATTTT	CASSLRGIGNQPQHF
TRBV7-9	TRBJ2-1	NA	NA	TGTGCCAGCAGCTATTCTCCTGGCGGTGAGCAGTTCTTC	CASSYSPGGEQFF
TRBV19	TRBJ2-1	NA	NA	TGTGCCAGTAGTGAATTACTAAGCCGGGATGAGCAGTTCTTC	CASSELLSRDEQFF
TRBV19	TRBJ2-2	NA	TRBD1	TGTGCCAGTAGTCCCATTAGGGACAGCCCGAACACCGGGGAGCTGTTTTTT	CASSPIRDSPNTGELFF
TRBV18	TRBJ1-1	NA	NA	TGTGCCAGCTCACCTGCGGAGAACACTGAAGCTTTCTTT	CASSPAENTEAFF
TRBV2	TRBJ1-3	NA	NA	TGTGCCAGCGGAGGGTCTGGAAACACCATATATTTT	CASGGSGNTIYF
TRBV29-1	TRBJ2-3	NA	TRBD2	TGCAGCGTTGACGGGGGGACAGATACGCAGTATTTT	CSVDGGTDTQYF